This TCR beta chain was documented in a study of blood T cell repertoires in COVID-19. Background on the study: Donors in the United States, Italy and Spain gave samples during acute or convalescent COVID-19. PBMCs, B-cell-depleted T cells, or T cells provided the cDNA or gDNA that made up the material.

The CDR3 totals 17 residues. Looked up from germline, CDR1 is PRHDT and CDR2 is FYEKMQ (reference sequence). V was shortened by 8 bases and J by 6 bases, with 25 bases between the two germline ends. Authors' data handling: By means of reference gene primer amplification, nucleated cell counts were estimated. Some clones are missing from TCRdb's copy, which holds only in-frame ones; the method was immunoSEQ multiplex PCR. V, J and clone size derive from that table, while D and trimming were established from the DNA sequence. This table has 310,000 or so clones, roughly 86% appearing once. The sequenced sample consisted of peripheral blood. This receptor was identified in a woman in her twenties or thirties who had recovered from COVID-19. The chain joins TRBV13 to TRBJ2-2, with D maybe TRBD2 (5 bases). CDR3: CASASSGGVHIAGELFF. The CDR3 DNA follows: TGTGCCAGCGCAAGTTCTGGAGGAGTGCACATCGCCGGGGAGCTGTTTTTT.